The TCR beta chain under discussion was sequenced for a study of shared clonotypes between healthy human individuals. Study-wide context: Each donor's CD4 naive and CD4 memory cells filled three plates apiece, CD8 naive two, and CD8 memory one.

Each sorted subset replicate got 200 ng genomic DNA, tens of thousands of genomes. Sequencing was performed with immunoSEQ multiplex PCR; in TCRdb, only in-frame clones are kept and a portion is missing. This sample has roughly 2,000,000 clones, with roughly 95% found just once. Per the germline V gene, CDR1 is MNHEY and CDR2 is SMNVEV (reference sequence). With V trimmed by 7 bases and J by 7 bases, 11 bases remained unmatched. This CDR3 region has 16 residues. Only CD45RO-negative cells positively selected for CCR7 counted as naive CD8 cells, so terminally differentiated effector memory CD45RA+ cells were excluded. To note about this clone: Its antigen is unknown.

Study results and caveats: The study found about 4.6% of naive CD4 clonotypes shared across a few donors. A reduction in generation probabilities was seen for non-shared clonotypes relative to those shared by all four donors.

This rearrangement joins TRBV27 to TRBJ1-6; 9 bases agree with TRBD1. The specimen was naive CD8+ T cells sorted from blood. The receptor comes from a man younger than 35 in good health. CDR3 sequence: CASKSYDRGENSPLHF. The CDR3 DNA is TGTGCCAGCAAATCATACGACAGGGGGGAAAATTCACCCCTCCACTTT.